These T cell receptor beta chains were read from a single sample in a study of blood T cell repertoires in COVID-19. This table comes from immunoSEQ multiplex PCR, and its TCRdb copy is limited to in-frame clones, with some not included. Of some 390,000 clones listed, more than 75% are singletons. The sequencing input was peripheral blood. The receptors here all came from a human donor in a cohort sampled during active COVID-19. Each CDR3 is given with its conserved first and last residue.

V gene	J gene	CDR3 protein
TRBV19	TRBJ2-7	CASSIGTGTYEQYF
TRBV5-1	TRBJ2-7	CASRLTLAGHGEQYF
TRBV2	TRBJ2-1	CASSPKAGGNEQFF
TRBV5-1	TRBJ2-6	CASSLGTGYTGANVLTF
TRBV2	TRBJ2-3	CASSMSGGRPDTQYF
TRBV28	TRBJ1-2	CASSSPTGTNGYTF
TRBV9	TRBJ2-5	CASSVGGRGGETQYF
TRBV5-4	TRBJ1-6	CASSLDFNSPLHF
TRBV6-2/TRBV6-3	TRBJ2-5	CASSYPIGGTQYF
TRBV11-2	TRBJ2-5	CASSLVFGGRETQYF
TRBV6-1	TRBJ2-3	CASSEKGGGPSTDTQYF
TRBV28	TRBJ2-5	CASSLPGPETQYF
TRBV9	TRBJ2-7	CASSGPTGTDQYF
TRBV6-5	TRBJ2-7	CASMDSTFRQYF
TRBV9	TRBJ1-4	CASSVAGVGANEKLFF
TRBV30	TRBJ2-5	CAWSRLAGDQETQYF
TRBV28	TRBJ2-7	CASSGGWSPTSTYEQYF
TRBV19	TRBJ1-6	CASTSQAPGNSPLHF
TRBV21-1	TRBJ1-2	CASSKVKEKQGRLYGYTF
TRBV11-2	TRBJ2-5	CASTSVQQETQYF
TRBV6-1	TRBJ1-6	CASSAGTGDQASPLHF
TRBV6-5	TRBJ1-2	CASSLNGGGYTF
TRBV12-3/TRBV12-4	TRBJ1-2	CASSYHPEAGYTF
TRBV10-3	TRBJ2-7	CAISESRVHEQYF
TRBV24-1	TRBJ2-3	CATSDLRGDTQYF
TRBV27	TRBJ2-7	CASSWGTSGYEQYF
TRBV11-2	TRBJ2-3	CASSSDGQGQYF
TRBV6-1	TRBJ2-1	CASSEWSGGFNEQFF
TRBV5-1	TRBJ1-2	CASSLLGTGSLPGYTF
TRBV5-1	TRBJ2-2	CASSLVGGANTGELFF
TRBV7-6	TRBJ1-3	CASSPGVGQSVSGNTIYF
TRBV10-2	TRBJ2-2	CASSRGGDTGELFF
TRBV6-5	TRBJ1-6	CASHRNNSPLHF
TRBV7-9	TRBJ2-3	CASSSGSGLAGGTDTQYF
TRBV10-3	TRBJ1-4	CATTRGATNEKLFF
TRBV6-4	TRBJ2-1	CASSLDRGAYEQFF
TRBV21-1	TRBJ1-4	CANPPYSRRHEKLFF
TRBV7-3	TRBJ2-3	CASSLGTGADTQYF
TRBV15	TRBJ2-2	CATSNRLNTGELFF
TRBV9	TRBJ2-3	CASSDLSGTDTQYF
TRBV5-4	TRBJ2-7	CASSFAGTSGSQYF
TRBV6-2/TRBV6-3	TRBJ1-1	CASSYSAGNTEAFF
TRBV5-1	TRBJ1-2	CASSSSGDYGYTF